This T cell receptor (beta chain) was sequenced for a study of T cells in Graves' hyperthyroidism and ophthalmopathy. Amplified TCR beta CDR3 regions came from RNA transcripts. An initial round of RT-PCR targeting the TCR CDR3 relied on the HTBI primer set. Using its own MiXCR run on the multiplex PCR reads, TCRdb lists one record per CDR3 protein. The sample yields under 700,000 distinct CDR3 sequences, around 46% seen once. Stable Graves' hyperthyroidism meant no ophthalmopathy progression within 18 months. Diagnoses were established using clinical symptoms, serum thyroxine and TRAb, thyroid ultrasound and orbital computed tomography. Of note for this clonotype: What it binds is unknown.

Study results and limitations: Ophthalmopathy onset followed model prediction by a median around 6.9 months. Most thyroid-expanded clonotypes above 0.001 were also found in blood.

The clonotype was recovered from a woman between 18 and 29 years old with Graves' hyperthyroidism. The sequencing input was peripheral blood or thyroid tissue (not recorded which).

The CDR3 nucleotides are TGTGCCACCGACGACGGGGTGGTTCAAGAGACCCAGTACTTC. It translates to CATDDGVVQETQYF. The chain employs TRBV7-6 and TRBJ2-5, with D possibly TRBD2 on 5 matching bases. In germline, CDR1 is SGHVS, CDR2 FNYEAQ. This CDR3 region has 14 residues. Trimming took 10 bases from V and 2 from J, leaving 17 bases between them.